The 3 T cell receptor beta chains presented below share a single source sample, sequenced in a study of blood T cell repertoires in COVID-19. Repertoires were generated with immunoSEQ multiplex PCR, while TCRdb's copy carries only in-frame clones and drops some. The data show under 100,000 clones, roughly 80% seen once. Sequencing was performed on peripheral blood. The receptors stem from a man aged 80 or over with active or convalescent COVID-19.

This chain uses TRBV7-2 with TRBJ2-3; 15 bases fit TRBD2. In germline, CDR1 is SGHTA, CDR2 FQGNSA. With V trimmed by 0 bases and J by 3 bases, 4 bases remained unmatched. The CDR3 totals 18 residues. The chain's CDR3 is CASSLAGLAGGLTDTQYF. CDR3 nucleotides: TGTGCCAGCAGCTTAGCGGGACTAGCGGGAGGTCTGACAGATACGCAGTATTTT.

The chain is built from TRBV14 and TRBJ2-3; TRBD1 aligns across 7 bases. Trimming at V came to 4 bases and at J to 1 base, leaving 5 bases not matched to a gene. Germline loops: CDR1 SGHDN, CDR2 FVKESK. The CDR3 length is 15 residues. The CDR3 region is CASSPWDSRTDTQYF. In DNA, the CDR3 is TGTGCCAGCAGCCCGTGGGACAGCCGCACAGATACGCAGTATTTT.

The DNA of the CDR3 is TGTGCCAGCAGTTTAGGGACTACAGCAGATACGCAGTATTTT. It is translated as CASSLGTTADTQYF. The chain is built from TRBV6-5 and TRBJ2-3, with TRBD2 matching over 7 bases. This CDR3 is 14 amino acids long. Germline loops: CDR1 MNHEY, CDR2 SVGAGI. V gave up 4 bases and J gave up 4 bases; unmatched junction bases: 5.